The 13 T cell receptor beta chains in this list originate from one sample, sequenced in a study of T cell repertoires in cytomegalovirus infection. TCRdb re-analysed the reads in MiXCR, keeping a single row per CDR3 protein. Among a few hundred thousand distinct CDR3 sequences, about 15% were seen once, and the ten largest hold less than 50%. The sample consisted of CD8+ T cells from PBMCs. These receptors originate from a human donor in good health (CMV status not recorded). Some clones in this sample may be carry-over from other donors' samples.

In its sample, this clonotype was seen a few times. The chain joins TRBV29-1 to TRBJ2-7; D not certain. The germline V gene encodes CDR1 SQVTM and CDR2 ANQGSEA. The CDR3 is made up of 14 amino acids. V lost 4 bases to trimming and J lost 0 bases, with 13 bases between them. CDR3 in amino acids: CSVASGGVSYEQYF. The CDR3 DNA reads as TGCAGCGTTGCATCTGGTGGGGTCTCCTACGAGCAGTACTTC.

The chain links TRBV20-1 to TRBJ2-4; TRBD2 matches 13 bases. This CDR3 is built from 16 residues. Germline V CDR1 and CDR2: DFQATT, SNEGSKA (reference sequence). After removal of 3 bases from V and 2 bases from J, the junction contained 4 bases not matched to a gene. CDR3 region: CSARELAGGPKNIQYF. The CDR3 region has the DNA TGCAGTGCTAGGGAACTAGCGGGGGGGCCCAAAAACATTCAGTACTTC.

The chain has TRBV27 and TRBJ2-5; 7 bases match TRBD1. The CDR3 spans 14 residues. The germline gives CDR1 MNHEY, CDR2 SMNVEV (reference sequence). Germline trimming cut 5 bases from V and 4 bases from J; bases unmatched to any gene: 7. The CDR3 sequence is CASSPTGAGETQYF. The CDR3 coding sequence is TGTGCCAGCAGTCCCACAGGGGCCGGAGAGACCCAGTACTTC.

This clonotype was counted ten times or more. The chain carries TRBV12-5 and TRBJ1-5; no definite D call. CDR1 and CDR2 (germline): LGHNT, FRNRAP. The V end was cut by 6 bases, the J end by 5 bases, with 8 bases between. The CDR3 totals 12 residues. Here the CDR3 DNA reads TGTGCTAGTGGCCTCGAAGATCAGCCCCAGCATTTT. This sequence encodes CASGLEDQPQHF. The entire variable domain, with the rest obtained from reference TRBV12-5 and TRBJ1-5, is as follows: DARVTQTPRHKVTEMGQEVTMRCQPILGHNTVFWYRQTMMQGLELLAYFRNRAPLDDSGMPKDRFSAEMPDATLATLKIQPSEPRDSAVYFCASGLEDQPQHFGDGTRLSIL.

This clonotype was found many times. This rearrangement joins TRBV7-8 to TRBJ2-1; TRBD1 might be the D (6 bases). The CDR3 is 16 residues long. V lost 3 bases and J 2 bases, leaving 14 bases between the germline ends. From germline, CDR1 is SGHVS and CDR2 FQNEAQ. CDR3 protein: CASSFPTGFAYNEQFF. Here the CDR3 DNA reads TGTGCCAGCAGCTTCCCAACAGGGTTCGCCTACAATGAGCAGTTCTTC.

This clonotype appeared many times. The gene calls are TRBV7-6 and TRBJ2-7, with TRBD2 matching 11 bases. This CDR3 is built from 15 residues. V lost 5 bases to trimming and J lost 2 bases; unmatched junction nucleotides: 5. Germline loops: CDR1 SGHVS, CDR2 FNYEAQ. CDR3 loop: CASSPLAGAAYEQYF. The DNA for the CDR3 is TGTGCCAGCAGCCCACTAGCGGGGGCGGCCTACGAGCAGTACTTC.

This clonotype was counted at least ten times. The chain recombines TRBV28 with TRBJ2-7, with 9 bases that match TRBD1. This CDR3 spans 14 amino acids. V lost 5 bases and J lost 5; bases outside the gene matches: 7. Germline CDR1 and CDR2: MDHEN and SYDVKM. In nucleotides, the CDR3 is TGTGCCAGCAGTCAGGACAGGGGTAGCGACGAGCAGTACTTC. Translated: CASSQDRGSDEQYF.

This clonotype was seen ten or more times. The chain couples TRBV12-3 or TRBV12-4 to TRBJ1-1, with 7 bases that match TRBD1. The V gene end was trimmed by 3 bases and the J gene end by 4 bases; junction bases not matched to a gene: 14. The CDR3 length is 17 residues. In nucleotides, the CDR3 is TGTGCCAGCAGTTTCCCAGAGGGGGCGTCTCTCAGCACTGAAGCTTTCTTT. Amino acids: CASSFPEGASLSTEAFF.

This clonotype was found a few times. The rearrangement uses TRBV28 and TRBJ1-1, with D unclear. The V and J ends lost 4 bases and 8 bases respectively, with 17 bases between them. The CDR3 contains 14 residues. The germline gives CDR1 MDHEN, CDR2 SYDVKM. The CDR3 DNA reads TGTGCCAGCAGTTCCGCAGTAAACCGGGAGGAAGCTTTCTTT. Translated, it gives CASSSAVNREEAFF.

This clonotype was picked up a small number of times. The chain joins TRBV12-5 to TRBJ2-7, with unresolved D. The germline V gene encodes CDR1 LGHNT and CDR2 FRNRAP. V gave up 6 bases and J gave up 1 base, with 13 bases separating them. CDR3 length: 14 amino acids. The CDR3: CASGPDPSSYEQYF. The CDR3 bases are TGTGCTAGTGGCCCCGACCCGTCTTCCTACGAGCAGTACTTC.

This clonotype was observed many times. The gene calls are TRBV7-2 and TRBJ2-3, with D possibly being TRBD1 or TRBD2 (5 bases each). CDR1 and CDR2 from the germline V gene are SGHTA and FQGNSA. V gave up 1 base and J gave up 0 bases, with 11 bases separating them. There are 16 residues in the CDR3. Written as DNA, the CDR3 is TGTGCCAGCAGCTTAGGGGGGTGGGGAAGCACAGATACGCAGTATTTT. Amino acid sequence: CASSLGGWGSTDTQYF.

Only a few counts were recorded for this clonotype. J is TRBJ2-1 and V is TRBV12-3 or TRBV12-4; possible D gene TRBD2, 6 bases. Between the trimmed V and J ends, which lost 7 bases and 4 bases, there was a span of 11 bases. This CDR3 has 13 amino acids. The CDR3 DNA is TGTGCCAGCACTAGCGAGAGGTACAATGAGCAGTTCTTC. This encodes CASTSERYNEQFF.

This clonotype occurred many times. The chain is built from TRBV28 and TRBJ2-2; D call uncertain. The V and J ends lost 6 bases and 4 bases respectively, with 12 bases between them. This CDR3 is built from 14 residues. CDR1 MDHEN and CDR2 SYDVKM come from the germline V gene. CDR3 DNA: TGTGCCAGCAGCCTAAGAAGATCCACCGGGGAGCTGTTTTTT. Protein sequence: CASSLRRSTGELFF.